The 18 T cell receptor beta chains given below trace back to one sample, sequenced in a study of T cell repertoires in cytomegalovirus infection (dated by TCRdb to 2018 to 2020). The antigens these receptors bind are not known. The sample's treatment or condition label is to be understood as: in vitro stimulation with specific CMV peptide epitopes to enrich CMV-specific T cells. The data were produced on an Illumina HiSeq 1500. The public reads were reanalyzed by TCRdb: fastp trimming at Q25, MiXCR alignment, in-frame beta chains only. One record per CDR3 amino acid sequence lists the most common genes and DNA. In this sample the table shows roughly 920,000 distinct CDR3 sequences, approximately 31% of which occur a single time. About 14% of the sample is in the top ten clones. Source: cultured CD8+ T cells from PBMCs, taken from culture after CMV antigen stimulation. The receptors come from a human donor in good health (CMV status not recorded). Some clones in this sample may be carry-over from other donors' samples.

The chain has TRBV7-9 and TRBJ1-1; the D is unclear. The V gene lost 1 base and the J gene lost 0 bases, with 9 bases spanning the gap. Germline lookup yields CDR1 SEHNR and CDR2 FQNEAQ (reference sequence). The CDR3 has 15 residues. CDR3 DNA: TGTGCCAGCAGCTTAGACATCGGTCTGAACACTGAAGCTTTCTTT. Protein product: CASSLDIGLNTEAFF.

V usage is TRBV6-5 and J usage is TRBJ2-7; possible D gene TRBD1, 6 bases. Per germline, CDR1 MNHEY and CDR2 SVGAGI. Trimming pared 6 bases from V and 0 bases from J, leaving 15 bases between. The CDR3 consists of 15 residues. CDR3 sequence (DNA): TGTGCCAGCAGAGAGTACTCGGGACACTCCTACGAGCAGTACTTC. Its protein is CASREYSGHSYEQYF.

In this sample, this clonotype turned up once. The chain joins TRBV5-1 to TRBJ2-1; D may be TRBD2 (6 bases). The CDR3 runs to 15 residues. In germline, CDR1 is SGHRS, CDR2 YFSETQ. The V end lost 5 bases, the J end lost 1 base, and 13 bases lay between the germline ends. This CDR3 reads CASSSDYASYNEQFF. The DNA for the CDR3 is TGCGCCAGCAGTTCGGACTACGCTTCCTACAATGAGCAGTTCTTC.

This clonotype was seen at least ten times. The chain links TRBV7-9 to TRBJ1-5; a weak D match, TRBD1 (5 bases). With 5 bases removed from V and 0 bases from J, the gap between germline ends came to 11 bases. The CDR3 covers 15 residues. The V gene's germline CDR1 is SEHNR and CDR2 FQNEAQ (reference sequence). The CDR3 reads CASSPTEDSNQPQHF. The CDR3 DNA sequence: TGTGCCAGCAGCCCGACAGAGGATAGCAATCAGCCCCAGCATTTT.

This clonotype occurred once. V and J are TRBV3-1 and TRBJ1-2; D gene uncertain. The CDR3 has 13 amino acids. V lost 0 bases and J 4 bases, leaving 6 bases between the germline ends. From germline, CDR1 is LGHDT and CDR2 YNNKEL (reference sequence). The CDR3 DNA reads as TGTGCCAGCAGCCAAGATCTAGGCTATGGCTACACCTTC. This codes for CASSQDLGYGYTF.

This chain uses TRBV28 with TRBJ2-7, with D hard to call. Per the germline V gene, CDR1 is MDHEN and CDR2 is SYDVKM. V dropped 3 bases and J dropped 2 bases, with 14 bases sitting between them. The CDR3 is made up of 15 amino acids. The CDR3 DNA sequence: TGTGCCAGCAGTTTGTTCGGTTCCCGTGCCTACGAGCAGTACGTC. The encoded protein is CASSLFGSRAYEQYV.

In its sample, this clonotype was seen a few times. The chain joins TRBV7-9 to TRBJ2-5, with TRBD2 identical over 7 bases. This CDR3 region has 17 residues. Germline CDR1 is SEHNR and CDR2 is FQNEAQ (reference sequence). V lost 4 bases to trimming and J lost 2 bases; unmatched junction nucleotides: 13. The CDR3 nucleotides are TGTGCCAGCAGCTCCCGTGGCCCAGCGGGGTTGCAAGAGACCCAGTACTTC. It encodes CASSSRGPAGLQETQYF.

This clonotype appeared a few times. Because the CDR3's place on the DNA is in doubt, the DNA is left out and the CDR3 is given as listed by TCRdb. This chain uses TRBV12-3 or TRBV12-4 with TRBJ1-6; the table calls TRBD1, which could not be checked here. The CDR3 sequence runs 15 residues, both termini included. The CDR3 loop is CASSFLAGNNSPLHF.

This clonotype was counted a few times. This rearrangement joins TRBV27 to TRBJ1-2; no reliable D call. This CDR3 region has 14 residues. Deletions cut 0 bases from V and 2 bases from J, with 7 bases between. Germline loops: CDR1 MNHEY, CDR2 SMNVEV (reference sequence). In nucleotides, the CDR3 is TGTGCCAGCAGTTTATCGGTCAGGAACTATGGCTACACCTTC. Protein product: CASSLSVRNYGYTF.

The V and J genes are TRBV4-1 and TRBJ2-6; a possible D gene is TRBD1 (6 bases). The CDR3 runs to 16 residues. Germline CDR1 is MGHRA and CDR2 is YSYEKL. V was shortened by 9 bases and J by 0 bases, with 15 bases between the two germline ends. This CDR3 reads CASQDSPTSGANVLTF. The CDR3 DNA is TGCGCCAGTCAGGACAGCCCTACCTCTGGGGCCAACGTCCTGACTTTC.

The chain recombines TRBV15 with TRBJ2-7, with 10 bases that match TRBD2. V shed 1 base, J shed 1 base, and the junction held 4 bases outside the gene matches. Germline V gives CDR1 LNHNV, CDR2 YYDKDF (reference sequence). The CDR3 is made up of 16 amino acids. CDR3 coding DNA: TGTGCCACCAGCAGAGTGGGGACTAGCGTATCCTACGAGCAGTACTTC. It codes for CATSRVGTSVSYEQYF.

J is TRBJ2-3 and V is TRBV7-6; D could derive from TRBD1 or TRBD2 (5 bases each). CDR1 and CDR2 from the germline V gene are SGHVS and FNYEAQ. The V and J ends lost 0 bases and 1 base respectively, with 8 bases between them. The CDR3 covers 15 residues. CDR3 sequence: CASSLAEGRTDTQYF. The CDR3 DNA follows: TGTGCCAGCAGCTTAGCCGAGGGACGCACAGATACGCAGTATTTT.

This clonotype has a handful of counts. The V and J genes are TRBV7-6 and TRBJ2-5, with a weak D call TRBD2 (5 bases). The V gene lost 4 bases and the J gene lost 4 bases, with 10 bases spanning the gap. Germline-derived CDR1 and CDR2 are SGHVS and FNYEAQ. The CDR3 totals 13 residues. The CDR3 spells CASSWTVGETQYF. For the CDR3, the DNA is TGTGCCAGCAGCTGGACTGTAGGAGAGACCCAGTACTTC.

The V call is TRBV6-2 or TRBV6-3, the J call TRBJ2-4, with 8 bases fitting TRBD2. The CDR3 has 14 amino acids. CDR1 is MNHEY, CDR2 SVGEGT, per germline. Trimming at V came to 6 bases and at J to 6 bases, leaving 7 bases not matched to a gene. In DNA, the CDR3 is TGTGCCAGCAGCTTTCCCGGGACTAGAAACATTCAGTACTTC. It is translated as CASSFPGTRNIQYF.

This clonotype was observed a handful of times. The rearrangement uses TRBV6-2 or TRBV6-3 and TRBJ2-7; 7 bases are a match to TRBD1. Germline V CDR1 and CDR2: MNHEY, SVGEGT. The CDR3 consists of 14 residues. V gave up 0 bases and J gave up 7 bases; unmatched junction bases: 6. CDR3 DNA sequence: TGTGCCAGCAGTTACTCGACAGGGCCCCAGGAGCAGTACGTC. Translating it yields CASSYSTGPQEQYV.

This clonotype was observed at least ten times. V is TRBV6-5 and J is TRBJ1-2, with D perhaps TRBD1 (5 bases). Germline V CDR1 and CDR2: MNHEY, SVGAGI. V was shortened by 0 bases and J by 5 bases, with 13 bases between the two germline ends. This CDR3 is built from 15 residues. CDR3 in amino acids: CASSYSSGADYGYTF. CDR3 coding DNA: TGTGCCAGCAGTTACTCGAGCGGGGCGGATTATGGCTACACCTTC.

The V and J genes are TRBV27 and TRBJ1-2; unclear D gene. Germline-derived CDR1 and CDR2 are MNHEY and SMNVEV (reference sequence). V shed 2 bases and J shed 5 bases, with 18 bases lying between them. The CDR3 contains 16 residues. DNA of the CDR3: TGTGCCAGCAGTTTACTCTCGGACCCACGATGGTATGGCTACACCTTC. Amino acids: CASSLLSDPRWYGYTF.

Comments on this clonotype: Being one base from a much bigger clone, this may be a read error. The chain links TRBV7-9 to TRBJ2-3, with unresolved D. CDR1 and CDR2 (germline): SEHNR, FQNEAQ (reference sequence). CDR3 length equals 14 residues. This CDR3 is CASNLADRTDTQYF. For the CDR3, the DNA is TGTGCCAGCAACTTAGCCGATCGCACAGATACGCAGTATTTT.